This is a list of T cell receptor beta chains from one sample in a study of post-analysis software for immune sequencing data. TCRdb re-derived calls from the PCR reads in MiXCR, one entry per CDR3 protein. This sample has about 500,000 distinct CDR3 sequences, with around 40% found just once. The sample was blood. These receptors were collected from a girl between 10 and 17 years old with multiple sclerosis. The CDR3 runs from the conserved cysteine through the conserved F or W. A D gene is named only where the DNA matches it firmly. Some rows have no size entry. The others give once, few or many, or a class for an expanded clone.

cdr3_nt cdr3_aa v_call d_call j_call clone_size
TGCGCCAGCAGCCAACCCCGGCAGGCCCGCTACGAGCAGTACTTC CASSQPRQARYEQYF TRBV4-1 - TRBJ2-7 -
TGCAGTGCTACGGTATGGCTCACCGATGAAGCCAAAAACATTCAGTACTTC CSATVWLTDEAKNIQYF TRBV20-1 - TRBJ2-4 -
TGTGCCAGCAAAAGCGGGAGGATTGGTACGCAGTATTTT CASKSGRIGTQYF TRBV12-3/TRBV12-4 TRBD2 TRBJ2-3 few
TGCAGCGTTGACAGGGTTACTGAAGCTTTCTTT CSVDRVTEAFF TRBV29-1 - TRBJ1-1 -
TGCGCCAGCAGCCTAGGACTAGCGGGATGGGCCTACAATGAGCAGTTCTTC CASSLGLAGWAYNEQFF TRBV4-1 TRBD2 TRBJ2-1 -
TGTGCCAGCAGTTTAGCACAGGGGGCTAGCGGGAGAAACCAAGAGACCCAGTACTTC CASSLAQGASGRNQETQYF TRBV12-3/TRBV12-4 - TRBJ2-5 -
TGCAGCGTTGACCCGGGGGACAGAGGCCTTCCAACCTACAATGAGCAGTTCTTC CSVDPGDRGLPTYNEQFF TRBV29-1 - TRBJ2-1 -
TGTGCCAGCAGTTTGATAGCGGGAGGGTTGGGCAATGAGCAGTTCTTC CASSLIAGGLGNEQFF TRBV12-3/TRBV12-4 TRBD2 TRBJ2-1 few
TGCGCCAGCAGCTTGAGGGCAGGTGGGGGGAATGAGCAGTACTTC CASSLRAGGGNEQYF TRBV5-1 - TRBJ2-7 -
TGTGCCAGCAGCTTAGTTCGGGGGGTCCTTGGCGAGCAGTACTTC CASSLVRGVLGEQYF TRBV7-2 TRBD2 TRBJ2-7 -
TGTGCCAGCAGTCCTTTTTTTGTAAGCGGGAGAGTAGAGACCCAGTACTTC CASSPFFVSGRVETQYF TRBV6-1 TRBD2 TRBJ2-5 -
TGTGCCACCGGTGATTCACTAGCCGGGCAGTTCTTC CATGDSLAGQFF TRBV24-1 - TRBJ2-1 -
TGTGCCAGCAGTAGCAGGGACAGCCTCTACAATGAGCAGTTCTTC CASSSRDSLYNEQFF TRBV28 TRBD1 TRBJ2-1 -
TGCAGTGCTTCTACTAGCGGGGACAGCACAGATACGCAGTATTTT CSASTSGDSTDTQYF TRBV20-1 TRBD2 TRBJ2-3 -
TGTGCCAGCTCACCCTTTGCAGGGTTCGACGAGCAGTACTTC CASSPFAGFDEQYF TRBV18 - TRBJ2-7 -
TGTGCCAGCAGTGACAGGGCTAGCGGGAAGCGTGAGCAGTTCTTC CASSDRASGKREQFF TRBV6-4 TRBD2 TRBJ2-1 -
TGTGCCAGCAGTTTGGCGGACAGGGACGAAGAGACCCAGTACTTC CASSLADRDEETQYF TRBV12-3/TRBV12-4 TRBD1 TRBJ2-5 -
TGCAGTGCTATAATAATGACTAGCGAGTACGGGTACGAGCAGTTCTTC CSAIIMTSEYGYEQFF TRBV20-1 TRBD2 TRBJ2-1 -
TGTGCCAGCAGTTTAGGTGGACTAGGACGGGCTGAGCAGTTCTTC CASSLGGLGRAEQFF TRBV28 TRBD2 TRBJ2-1 -
TGTGCCAGCAGTTTAGACAGCGGGAGTCTCACAGATACGCAGTATTTT CASSLDSGSLTDTQYF TRBV12-3/TRBV12-4 TRBD2 TRBJ2-3 -
TGTGCCAGCTCACCACTCGCCGGGGAGCTGTTTTTT CASSPLAGELFF TRBV18 - TRBJ2-2 -
TGCGCCAGCAGCTTGATGCTAGCGGGAGGAATAGGTACGCAGTATTTT CASSLMLAGGIGTQYF TRBV5-1 TRBD2 TRBJ2-3 once
TGTGCCAGCAGCTTAGATGGTGGTGAGCAGTTCTTC CASSLDGGEQFF TRBV7-3 - TRBJ2-1 -
TGCAGTGCTAGAGATCTTCACGGGACTAGTCGGTACAATGAGCAGTACTTC CSARDLHGTSRYNEQYF TRBV20-1 TRBD2 TRBJ2-7 -
TGTGCCAGCTCGCGGACTAGCGGGGAAAATGAGCAGTACTTC CASSRTSGENEQYF TRBV18 TRBD2 TRBJ2-7 few
TGCGCCAGCAGCTTGGTACCAGGGGGCTTGAGTAATGAGCAGTTCTTC CASSLVPGGLSNEQFF TRBV5-1 TRBD1 TRBJ2-1 few
TGTGCCAGCAGCCAACGTGGGGAGAAGACTAGCGGGAGCCCCTACGAGCAGTACTTC CASSQRGEKTSGSPYEQYF TRBV27 TRBD2 TRBJ2-7 few
TGTGCCAGCGGCTTCACCACCACGGGAGATACGCAGTATTTT CASGFTTTGDTQYF TRBV7-9 - TRBJ2-3 -
TGTGCCAGCGGTACACAGGGGAACACTGAAGCTTTCTTT CASGTQGNTEAFF TRBV7-3 - TRBJ1-1 -
TGCGCCAGCAGCCATGGACTAGCGGGCTACGAGCAGTACTTC CASSHGLAGYEQYF TRBV4-1 TRBD2 TRBJ2-7 -
TGCAGTACTAGAGGGTTAGGAATTTCAGTCGAGCAGTTCTTC CSTRGLGISVEQFF TRBV20-1 - TRBJ2-1 -
TGTGCCAGCAGCTTAAGGGGGATTACTAGCGGAATTATCAATGAGCAGTTCTTC CASSLRGITSGIINEQFF TRBV7-3 TRBD2 TRBJ2-1 -
TGTGCCATCAGTAAACAGGGGGTCAGGGATGAAGAGACCCAGTACTTC CAISKQGVRDEETQYF TRBV10-3 TRBD1 TRBJ2-5 many
TGCAGCGTTGAGGGTCCGAACTATGGCTACACCTTC CSVEGPNYGYTF TRBV29-1 - TRBJ1-2 few
TGTGCCAGCAGCCCGGTGGCTAGCGCCACAGATACGCAGTATTTT CASSPVASATDTQYF TRBV7-8 - TRBJ2-3 -
TGTGCCAGTGACAGGGGCCCTAATCAGAGACCCCAGTACTTC CASDRGPNQRPQYF TRBV19 TRBD1 TRBJ2-5 -